Following are 9 T cell receptor beta chains from one sample sequenced in a study of T cell responses to AZD1222 COVID-19 vaccine. Only in-frame clones appear in the TCRdb table, and some are missing; sequencing was by immunoSEQ multiplex PCR. The table lists 65,000 to 70,000 clones, over 60% of them singletons, with about 12% in the top ten. The sample was peripheral blood, taken on day 0 of AZD1222 vaccination. These receptors originate from an adult in good health.

The chain links TRBV4-1 to TRBJ2-7; D not certain. Trimming removed 3 bases from V and 0 bases from J, with 3 bases in between. CDR1 and CDR2 (germline): MGHRA, YSYEKL. This CDR3 has 12 amino acids. CDR3 residues: CASSHPSYEQYF. The CDR3 DNA sequence: TGCGCCAGCAGCCACCCCTCCTACGAGCAGTACTTC.

J is TRBJ2-1 and V is TRBV10-3, with 10 bases identical to TRBD2. The trim removed 3 bases at V and 6 bases at J, leaving 2 bases unmatched. There are 14 residues in the CDR3. Germline lookup yields CDR1 ENHRY and CDR2 SYGVKD. CDR3 in amino acids: CAISDSGGANEQFF. For the CDR3, the DNA is TGTGCCATCAGTGACAGCGGGGGGGCCAATGAGCAGTTCTTC.

The chain couples TRBV5-5 to TRBJ2-5, with 13 bases that match TRBD2. V lost 1 base, J lost 5 bases, and 17 bases stayed unmatched. Germline lookup yields CDR1 SGHKS and CDR2 YYEKEE (reference sequence). The CDR3 length is 20 residues. The CDR3 sequence: CASSLRPGLAGLSGEETQYF. CDR3 DNA: TGTGCCAGCAGCTTGAGGCCGGGACTAGCGGGGTTAAGCGGGGAGGAGACCCAGTACTTC.

This clone was recorded only once. This chain joins TRBV7-9 and TRBJ1-4, with 7 bases fitting TRBD1. The CDR3 covers 15 residues. Germline V CDR1 and CDR2: SEHNR, FQNEAQ (reference sequence). The V segment lost 5 bases and the J segment 8 bases; nucleotides outside the gene matches: 11. The CDR3 coding sequence is TGTGCCAGCAGCCCATGGGACAGTAGACAGGAAAAACTGTTTTTT. It specifies CASSPWDSRQEKLFF.

The chain combines TRBV7-6 with TRBJ2-2; D gene ambiguous. Germline V gene sequence: CDR1 SGHVS, CDR2 FNYEAQ. V shed 5 bases and J shed 7 bases, with 11 bases lying between them. The CDR3 contains 13 residues. CDR3 coding DNA: TGTGCCAGCAGCCCCGACACAATCGGGGAGCTGTTTTTT. Its translation: CASSPDTIGELFF.

This clone was detected a few times. The genes are TRBV18 and TRBJ1-1; no definite D call. This CDR3 has 15 amino acids. Germline V gene lookup returns CDR1 KGHSH and CDR2 LQKENI. With 1 base removed from V and 1 base from J, the gap between germline ends came to 10 bases. The CDR3 loop is CASSPRGEPNTEAFF. The CDR3 DNA sequence: TGTGCCAGCTCACCACGAGGAGAACCGAACACTGAAGCTTTCTTT.

V usage is TRBV19 and J usage is TRBJ1-3, with D uncertain. CDR1 is LNHDA and CDR2 is SQIVND in the germline V gene (reference sequence). Trimming stripped 3 bases from V and 2 bases from J, with 8 bases between. The CDR3 contains 14 residues. CDR3 sequence (DNA): TGTGCCAGTAGTATTAATCGGGCTGGAAACACCATATATTTT. As protein: CASSINRAGNTIYF. The full variable domain, completed using reference TRBV19 and TRBJ1-3, is DGGITQSPKYLFRKEGQNVTLSCEQNLNHDAMYWYRQDPGQGLRLIYYSQIVNDFQKGDIAEGYSVSREKKESFPLTVTSAQKNPTAFYLCASSINRAGNTIYFGEGSWLTVV.

This chain connects TRBV14 to TRBJ2-3; 7 nucleotides match TRBD1. This CDR3 region has 15 residues. Trimming took 4 bases from V and 4 from J; bases not matched to a gene: 8. Germline V gene data show CDR1 as SGHDN and CDR2 as FVKESK. CDR3 coding DNA: TGTGCCAGCAGCCCTCCCCTAGACAGGGCAGATACGCAGTATTTT. It codes for CASSPPLDRADTQYF.

The V gene is TRBV7-8, the J gene TRBJ1-2, with TRBD1 identical over 9 bases. The CDR3 totals 15 residues. J lost 7 bases, V lost 1 base, and 7 bases had no gene match. In germline, CDR1 is SGHVS, CDR2 FQNEAQ. CDR3 sequence reads: CASSLGTGELGGYTF. CDR3 coding DNA: TGTGCCAGCAGCTTAGGGACAGGGGAATTGGGTGGCTACACCTTC.